This TCR beta chain was identified during a study of Ad26.COV2.S vaccination and SARS-CoV-2 variants. Study information: Donor got 5x10^10 or 1x10^11 viral particles of Ad26.COV2.S. Study-wide findings and caveats: Non-spike TCR breadth did not differ much between vaccine and placebo recipients.

The sample's treatment: around 19 received Ad26.COV2.S at low or high dose, single or two shots; roughly 5 received placebo; per-sample allocation not given. The samples date from day 63 after the first vaccine or placebo injection. An 18-55-year-old adult in Boston served as donor. The CDR3 runs to 14 residues. V was cut by 0 bases and J by 4 bases, with 10 bases left in between. Germline CDR1 SGHNT, CDR2 YYREEE (reference sequence). Sequencing was performed with immunoSEQ multiplex PCR; in TCRdb, only in-frame clones are kept and a portion is missing. The sample yields over 400,000 clones, about 92% seen once. This clone has only one observation. No antigen is known for it.

The rearrangement uses TRBV5-4 and TRBJ1-1; D is ambiguous. This TCR came from a person aged 18-65 years who received the Ad26.COV2.S COVID-19 vaccine or a placebo. The specimen comprised peripheral blood, sampled in a trial of Ad26.COV2.S vaccine versus placebo. CDR3 protein: CASSLDPQGTEAFF. In DNA form, the CDR3 reads TGTGCCAGCAGCTTGGATCCTCAAGGCACTGAAGCTTTCTTT.